A single sample gave rise to the 2 T cell receptor beta chains below, sequenced in a study of T cells after posttransplantation cyclophosphamide. Libraries were prepared by immunoSEQ multiplex PCR; TCRdb keeps only in-frame clonotypes and omits some of them. The sample has about 31,000 clones, more than 85% seen once. Cells defined as naive were viable CD3+CD4+ or CD3+CD8+ and CCR7+CD45RA+CD45RO-CD95-CD27+CD28+. The sequenced sample was naive CD4+ T cells sorted from blood. The source is a man aged 25-40 years in good health and a related stem cell transplant donor.

Comment on this clone: One end of the junction does not line up with germline, which may come from a read error. This chain joins TRBV7-7 and TRBJ2-3, with 9 bases aligning to TRBD2. From germline, CDR1 is SSHAT and CDR2 FNYEAQ (reference sequence). This CDR3 spans 15 amino acids. The CDR3 sequence: CASSLGTSPTDTQYF. Written as DNA, the CDR3 is TGTGCTAGCAGCCTCGGGACTAGCCCCACAGATACGCAGTATTTT.

The chain recombines TRBV19 with TRBJ2-5; tentatively, D is TRBD1 (5 bases). TRBJ2-7 matches the DNA end more closely, so the J call is doubtful. The CDR3 covers 18 residues. CDR1 and CDR2 (germline): LNHDA, SQIVND (reference sequence). The CDR3 here is CASSIIPSDFRDSYEQYF. The CDR3 nucleotides read TGTGCCAGTAGTATAATCCCCTCCGACTTCAGGGACTCCTACGAGCAGTACTTC.